Below are 29 T cell receptor beta chains sequenced from a single sample in a study of T cells after yellow fever vaccination. TCRdb redid the calling of the 5' RACE reads with MiXCR, one entry per CDR3 protein. The sample records fewer than 350,000 distinct CDR3 sequences, over 8% being singletons. Sequenced material: PBMCs, taken on the day of the first yellow fever vaccination. The source is a man between 18 and 35 years old who received the YFV17D yellow fever vaccine.

This clonotype was counted only a few times. This chain links TRBV6-5 with TRBJ2-1; the match to TRBD2 covers 12 bases. Germline V gene sequence: CDR1 MNHEY, CDR2 SVGAGI. V lost 1 base to trimming and J lost 5 bases; unmatched junction nucleotides: 3. The CDR3 spans 16 residues. The CDR3 here is CASSYLGLAGHNEQFF. The CDR3 DNA follows: TGTGCCAGCAGTTACTTAGGACTAGCGGGGCACAATGAGCAGTTCTTC.

This clonotype has more than one count but fewer than ten. The chain has TRBV4-1 and TRBJ1-6; 7 nucleotides align to TRBD1. The ends lost 0 bases at V and 9 bases at J; junction bases unmatched: 5. Germline V gives CDR1 MGHRA, CDR2 YSYEKL. This CDR3 spans 15 amino acids. CDR3 sequence (DNA): TGCGCCAGCAGCCAAGATCAGGGGGGAAGTTCACCCCTCCACTTT. Translated: CASSQDQGGSSPLHF.

This clonotype came up a few times. The chain has TRBV20-1 and TRBJ1-1; D remains unclear. Germline V gene sequence: CDR1 DFQATT, CDR2 SNEGSKA (reference sequence). CDR3 size: 12 residues. Trimming pared 8 bases from V and 1 base from J, leaving 11 bases between. For the CDR3, the DNA is TGCAGTCCAGGACGGGGGAACACTGAAGCTTTCTTT. This encodes CSPGRGNTEAFF.

This clonotype was detected a few times. The V gene is TRBV4-3, the J gene TRBJ1-2, with 9 bases that match TRBD1. This CDR3 is built from 15 residues. CDR1 and CDR2 from the germline V gene are LGHNA and YSLEER. Germline trimming cut 4 bases from V and 4 bases from J; bases unmatched to any gene: 7. CDR3 sequence: CASSRETGGSYGYTF. The CDR3 DNA sequence: TGCGCCAGCAGCCGCGAGACAGGGGGTTCCTATGGCTACACCTTC.

This clonotype was detected a few times. The genes are TRBV19 and TRBJ1-5; 7 positions match TRBD1. CDR1 LNHDA and CDR2 SQIVND come from the germline V gene (reference sequence). The CDR3 contains 16 residues. Losses at the gene ends were 4 bases for V and 3 bases for J; bases not matched to a gene: 9. Here the CDR3 DNA reads TGTGCCAGTAGTACAGGGGGGGTCCCTGTCAATCAGCCCCAGCATTTT. As protein: CASSTGGVPVNQPQHF. Combining the CDR3 with reference TRBV19 and TRBJ1-5 gives the whole variable domain DGGITQSPKYLFRKEGQNVTLSCEQNLNHDAMYWYRQDPGQGLRLIYYSQIVNDFQKGDIAEGYSVSREKKESFPLTVTSAQKNPTAFYLCASSTGGVPVNQPQHFGDGTRLSIL.

The CDR3 is CASSLQDYAYEQYF. CDR3 nucleotides: TGCGCCAGCAGCTTACAGGATTATGCCTACGAGCAGTACTTC. The rearrangement uses TRBV5-1 and TRBJ2-7; maybe TRBD1 (5 bases). The CDR3 is made up of 14 amino acids. V was pared by 2 bases and J by 2 bases, with 11 bases between. Germline CDR1 and CDR2: SGHRS and YFSETQ.

This chain joins TRBV5-1 and TRBJ2-1; D remains ambiguous. This CDR3 region has 14 residues. V was clipped by 0 bases and J by 3 bases, with 7 bases between them. In germline, CDR1 is SGHRS, CDR2 YFSETQ. The CDR3 protein is CASSLGPVYNEQFF. For the CDR3, the DNA is TGCGCCAGCAGCTTGGGTCCGGTCTACAATGAGCAGTTCTTC.

There are many counts of this clonotype. This chain uses TRBV6-5 with TRBJ1-1; D unresolved. CDR1 is MNHEY, CDR2 SVGAGI, per germline. This CDR3 spans 13 amino acids. V was pared by 1 base and J by 4 bases, with 7 bases between. The CDR3 bases are TGTGCCAGCAGTTACTACCCCCGCACTGAAGCTTTCTTT. Its translation: CASSYYPRTEAFF.

V usage is TRBV11-2 and J usage is TRBJ1-6; 7 bases match TRBD1. V shed 0 bases and J 6 bases; nucleotides not matched to a gene: 2. Germline V gene data show CDR1 as SGHAT and CDR2 as FQNNGV. The CDR3 has 15 amino acids. The CDR3 bases are TGTGCCAGCAGCTTAGACAGGGACAGTAATTCACCCCTCCACTTT. Amino acid sequence: CASSLDRDSNSPLHF. The full variable domain, rest sourced from reference TRBV11-2 and TRBJ1-6, is EAGVAQSPRYKIIEKRQSVAFWCNPISGHATLYWYQQILGQGPKLLIQFQNNGVVDDSQLPKDRFSAERLKGVDSTLKIQPAKLEDSAVYLCASSLDRDSNSPLHFGNGTRLTVT.

This chain uses TRBV14 with TRBJ2-5, with 9 positions matching TRBD2. With 4 bases clipped from V and 2 bases from J, the junction kept 14 bases outside the gene matches. Germline V CDR1 and CDR2: SGHDN, FVKESK. The length of the CDR3 is 18 residues. The CDR3 DNA is TGTGCCAGCAGCCTCGCACACCGTAGCGGGGGATTACAAGAGACCCAGTACTTC. Amino acid sequence: CASSLAHRSGGLQETQYF.

This clonotype occurred a few times. The chain couples TRBV9 to TRBJ1-6; 7 nucleotides line up with TRBD1. Trimming at V came to 5 bases and at J to 10 bases, leaving 9 bases not matched to a gene. The CDR3 spans 14 residues. Looked up from germline, CDR1 is SGDLS and CDR2 is YYNGEE. CDR3 loop: CASSYRQGGSPLHF. CDR3 in DNA: TGTGCCAGCAGTTACAGACAGGGTGGCTCACCCCTCCACTTT.

This clonotype was picked up a small number of times. The V and J genes are TRBV11-1 and TRBJ2-1, with 9 bases identical to TRBD2. The germline gives CDR1 SGHAT, CDR2 FQDESV (reference sequence). V trimming: 5 bases; J trimming: 9 bases; junction bases outside the gene matches: 11. The CDR3 spans 15 residues. DNA for the CDR3: TGTGCCAGCAGCGGACGGAGCGGGGGGCGGGGTGAGCAGTTCTTC. Its translation is CASSGRSGGRGEQFF.

V and J are TRBV5-1 and TRBJ2-5, with 8 bases identical to TRBD2. J was trimmed by 5 bases and V by 5 bases; bases with no gene match: 11. The CDR3 has 15 amino acids. Germline V gene sequence: CDR1 SGHRS, CDR2 YFSETQ. This CDR3 reads CASSLSGGPRETQYF. DNA for the CDR3: TGCGCCAGCAGTTTATCGGGGGGGCCTCGGGAGACCCAGTACTTC.

The chain carries TRBV29-1 and TRBJ2-7; 10 bases map to TRBD1. The CDR3 has 12 residues. Germline lookup yields CDR1 SQVTM and CDR2 ANQGSEA. V shed 7 bases and J 4 bases; nucleotides not matched to a gene: 4. The CDR3 coding sequence is TGCAGCGGGGGGACAGGGGTTTACGAGCAGTACTTC. Translating gives CSGGTGVYEQYF.

V gene TRBV18 combines with J gene TRBJ1-5; D remains unclear. The germline gives CDR1 KGHSH, CDR2 LQKENI. V was trimmed by 6 bases and J by 0 bases, leaving 15 bases between them. The CDR3 runs 16 residues. CDR3 nucleotides: TGTGCCAGCTCCCTGTCGCCACCCAATAGCAATCAGCCCCAGCATTTT. It translates to CASSLSPPNSNQPQHF.

This clonotype has only a few counts. The V and J genes are TRBV20-1 and TRBJ1-1, with D hard to call. Trimming stripped 6 bases from V and 6 bases from J, with 20 bases between. This CDR3 is built from 14 residues. CDR1 is DFQATT, CDR2 SNEGSKA, per germline (reference sequence). CDR3 nucleotide sequence: TGCAGTGCCTGCAACGTTCCGGTGACGCCTGAAGCTTTCTTT. Translating it yields CSACNVPVTPEAFF.

This clonotype has a count of ten or more. This rearrangement joins TRBV5-1 to TRBJ1-3, with D unresolved. Germline CDR1 SGHRS, CDR2 YFSETQ. V gave up 0 bases and J gave up 1 base, with 8 bases separating them. The CDR3 is 15 amino acids. The CDR3 reads CASSLEVTSGNTIYF. In nucleotides, the CDR3 is TGCGCCAGCAGCTTGGAGGTGACTTCTGGAAACACCATATATTTT.

V usage is TRBV20-1 and J usage is TRBJ2-2, with 7 bases aligning to TRBD1. The CDR3 spans 14 residues. The germline CDR1 and CDR2 sequences are DFQATT and SNEGSKA (reference sequence). The junction had 5 bases not matched to a gene; V was cut back by 6 bases and J by 1 base. The CDR3 loop is CSAQTGQNTGELFF. The CDR3 DNA sequence: TGCAGTGCGCAGACAGGGCAGAACACCGGGGAGCTGTTTTTT.

This sequence joins TRBV20-1 and TRBJ2-1, with D possibly TRBD2 on 6 matching bases. CDR3 length: 12 residues. The germline V gene has CDR1 DFQATT and CDR2 SNEGSKA (reference sequence). V lost 3 bases, J lost 5 bases, and 8 bases lay in between. CDR3 residues: CSASRGDNEQFF. CDR3 DNA: TGCAGTGCTAGTCGCGGGGACAATGAGCAGTTCTTC.

This chain links TRBV6-5 with TRBJ1-3; maybe TRBD1 (6 bases). Deletions cut 4 bases from V and 4 bases from J, with 20 bases between. Looked up from germline, CDR1 is MNHEY and CDR2 is SVGAGI. The CDR3 is 17 residues long. CDR3 in DNA: TGTGCCAGCAGTTTAAGCTTATGGGGGGGCCAAGGAAACACCATATATTTT. Its translation: CASSLSLWGGQGNTIYF.

This clonotype has a handful of counts. The V gene is TRBV18, the J gene TRBJ1-1; unclear D gene. Germline V gene sequence: CDR1 KGHSH, CDR2 LQKENI. Between the trimmed V and J ends, which lost 3 bases and 8 bases, there was a span of 13 bases. This CDR3 has 13 amino acids. The DNA of the CDR3 is TGTGCCAGCTCACCGGATAGGGTCGCCGAAGCTTTCTTT. Encoded protein: CASSPDRVAEAFF.

This clonotype was observed a few times. J is TRBJ1-4 and V is TRBV6-1; D remains ambiguous. The V end lost 7 bases, the J end lost 8 bases, and 11 bases lay between the germline ends. Germline assignment: CDR1 MNHNS and CDR2 SASEGT. This CDR3 has 12 amino acids. Written as DNA, the CDR3 is TGTGCCAGCACGAGGGTTGGAGAAAAACTGTTTTTT. Amino acids: CASTRVGEKLFF.

This clonotype was picked up many times. V usage is TRBV7-2 and J usage is TRBJ2-3, with 12 nucleotides matching TRBD1. The germline V gene encodes CDR1 SGHTA and CDR2 FQGNSA. Trimming at V came to 5 bases and at J to 5 bases, leaving 8 bases not matched to a gene. The CDR3 runs 16 residues. The CDR3 DNA follows: TGTGCCAGCAGCCCCCACCGGGACAGGGGGCGAGATACGCAGTATTTT. Residues: CASSPHRDRGRDTQYF.

At least ten counts were recorded for this clonotype. The V and J genes are TRBV7-2 and TRBJ1-2, with D perhaps matching TRBD1 (5 bases). Germline-derived CDR1 and CDR2 are SGHTA and FQGNSA. V was trimmed by 3 bases and J by 8 bases, leaving 13 bases between them. The CDR3 is 13 residues long. The CDR3 coding sequence is TGTGCCAGCAGCTTGGGGGGGTCTGACGGCTACACCTTC. It translates to CASSLGGSDGYTF. The variable domain in full, completed from reference TRBV7-2 and TRBJ1-2, reads GAGVSQSPSNKVTEKGKDVELRCDPISGHTALYWYRQSLGQGLEFLIYFQGNSAPDKSGLPSDRFSAERTGGSVSTLTIQRTQQEDSAVYLCASSLGGSDGYTFGSGTRLTVV.

This clonotype was seen ten or more times. The chain uses TRBV4-1 and TRBJ2-1; maybe TRBD2 (6 bases). CDR3 size: 16 residues. V lost 4 bases and J lost 3, with 16 bases in between. Germline CDR1 MGHRA, CDR2 YSYEKL. The chain's CDR3 is CASSPRRDSGYNEQFF. CDR3 coding DNA: TGCGCCAGCAGCCCCAGAAGGGATAGCGGCTACAATGAGCAGTTCTTC.

V and J are TRBV7-9 and TRBJ2-1; 8 nucleotides agree with TRBD2. The CDR3 is 14 residues long. V shed 10 bases and J 6 bases; nucleotides not matched to a gene: 11. Germline V gene lookup returns CDR1 SEHNR and CDR2 FQNEAQ (reference sequence). In DNA form, the CDR3 reads TGTGCCATAGACGGGGGGGCCCTCTCCAATGAGCAGTTCTTC. Its protein is CAIDGGALSNEQFF.

The chain uses TRBV29-1 and TRBJ2-1; D is uncertain. This CDR3 region has 12 residues. V lost 6 bases and J 1 base, leaving 7 bases between the germline ends. Germline V gives CDR1 SQVTM, CDR2 ANQGSEA. CDR3 loop: CSVRLSYNEQFF. Here the CDR3 DNA reads TGCAGCGTGCGGCTTTCCTACAATGAGCAGTTCTTC.

The V call is TRBV27, the J call TRBJ1-6, with a possible D match to TRBD1 (5 bases). CDR3 size: 15 residues. V was clipped by 2 bases and J by 7 bases, with 12 bases between them. Germline CDR1 MNHEY, CDR2 SMNVEV (reference sequence). The CDR3 reads CASSLIGTGNSPLHF. The CDR3 DNA reads as TGTGCCAGCAGTTTAATCGGGACGGGAAATTCACCCCTCCACTTT.

This clonotype was seen more than once but under ten times. The CDR3 loop reads CSVAWGGAYNEQFF. The DNA for the CDR3 is TGCAGCGTTGCTTGGGGGGGCGCCTACAATGAGCAGTTCTTC. The chain is built from TRBV29-1 and TRBJ2-1, with D possibly being TRBD2 (7 bases). Looked up from germline, CDR1 is SQVTM and CDR2 is ANQGSEA. V lost 4 bases and J 2 bases, leaving 12 bases between the germline ends. This CDR3 comprises 14 residues.